The 5 T cell receptor beta chains presented below share a single source sample, sequenced in a study of T cells in Graves' hyperthyroidism and ophthalmopathy. The investigators amplified TCR beta CDR3 regions from RNA transcripts. HTBI primers were the set used in a first-round RT-PCR of the TCR CDR3. In TCRdb, the multiplex PCR reads were re-called with MiXCR into one record per CDR3 protein. The sample lists more than 300,000 distinct CDR3 sequences, around a sixth occurring once. The specimen was blood. These receptor sequences come from a man younger than 30 with Graves' ophthalmopathy.

The chain recombines TRBV5-1 with TRBJ2-5; TRBD1 matches at 10 bases. The CDR3 is 16 amino acids. Germline V lookup: CDR1 SGHRS, CDR2 YFSETQ. J was trimmed by 3 bases and V by 3 bases; bases with no gene match: 8. The DNA for the CDR3 is TGCGCCAGCAGCTACGAGACAGGGGGCGCCGAAGAGACCCAGTACTTC. Translation: CASSYETGGAEETQYF.

The chain carries TRBV19 and TRBJ1-1, with 7 bases that match TRBD1. The CDR3 covers 15 residues. The J segment lost 6 bases and the V segment lost 2 bases, leaving 9 bases of the junction unmatched. CDR1 LNHDA and CDR2 SQIVND come from the germline V gene (reference sequence). The CDR3 protein is CASSIRDSTNPEAFF. The CDR3 DNA reads as TGTGCCAGTAGTATAAGGGACAGTACGAATCCTGAAGCTTTCTTT.

This clonotype was recorded a few times. The chain employs TRBV18 and TRBJ1-1; D remains unclear. Germline V gene sequence: CDR1 KGHSH, CDR2 LQKENI. V was shortened by 0 bases and J by 6 bases, with 17 bases between the two germline ends. CDR3 length: 16 amino acids. CDR3 DNA: TGTGCCAGCTCACCACCCGAAACCTACCGTGGGGCTGAAGCTTTCTTT. It specifies CASSPPETYRGAEAFF.

The table lists this clonotype with many counts. The chain recombines TRBV11-3 with TRBJ2-1, with D possibly matching TRBD2 (5 bases). The CDR3 is 15 amino acids. The V and J ends lost 1 base and 10 bases respectively, with 17 bases between them. The germline CDR1 and CDR2 sequences are SGHNT and YENEEA. The CDR3 reads CASSLGVRGPAEQFF. The CDR3 DNA reads TGTGCCAGCAGCTTAGGGGTTCGCGGGCCGGCCGAGCAGTTCTTC.

The sample holds a few counts of this clonotype. The rearrangement links TRBV10-3 to TRBJ2-7; TRBD1 is a possible D gene (5 bases). The germline V gene has CDR1 ENHRY and CDR2 SYGVKD. The V end lost 4 bases, the J end lost 2 bases, and 12 bases lay between the germline ends. This CDR3 has 14 amino acids. The chain's CDR3 is CAISGQGKAYEQYF. Here the CDR3 DNA reads TGTGCCATCAGTGGCCAGGGAAAGGCCTACGAGCAGTACTTC.